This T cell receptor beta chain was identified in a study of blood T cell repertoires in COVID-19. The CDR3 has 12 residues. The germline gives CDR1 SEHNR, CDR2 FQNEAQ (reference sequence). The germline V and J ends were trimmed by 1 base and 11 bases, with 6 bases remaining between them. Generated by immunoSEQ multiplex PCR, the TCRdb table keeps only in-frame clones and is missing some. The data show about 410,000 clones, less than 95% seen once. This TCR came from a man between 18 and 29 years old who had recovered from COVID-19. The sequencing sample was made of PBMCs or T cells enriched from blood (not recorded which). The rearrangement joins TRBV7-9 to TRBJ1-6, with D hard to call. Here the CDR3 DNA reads TGTGCCAGCAGCTTAGGCGGCACACCCCTCCACTTT. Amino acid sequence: CASSLGGTPLHF.